This TCR beta chain was obtained from a study of beta chain features in type 1 diabetes. Whole-study results and caveats: TCRB rearrangement may or may not be influenced by HLA type; here this remained unresolved.

V lost 6 bases and J lost 15, with 27 bases in between. Germline V gene lookup returns CDR1 MGHDK and CDR2 SYGVNS. The CDR3 contains 15 residues. Investigators reverse transcribed all isolated RNA, so they sequenced expressed TCRB transcripts. Clones were read by immunoSEQ multiplex PCR, and TCRdb kept only the in-frame ones, dropping some. This sample has approximately 470,000 clones, with roughly 31% found just once. As to this clone: Its antigen is undetermined.

Blood was drawn once from each donor into heparinised tubes. The draws averaged around 110 mL. The purity of all sorted populations exceeded 98%. Sequenced: naive CD4+ T cells from blood. The source is a man between 18 and 35 years old in good health. The chain links TRBV25-1 to TRBJ2-1, with D perhaps TRBD1 (7 bases). In nucleotides, the CDR3 is TGTGCCAGCAGACACAGGGGCGGCGGGAAAGTGGGAAGGTTCTTC. It codes for CASRHRGGGKVGRFF.